The clone carrying this T cell receptor (beta chain) was detected ten times or more. Its antigen is unknown. The entry originates in a study of T cells after yellow fever vaccination. MiXCR was run by TCRdb on the 5' RACE reads, yielding one entry per CDR3 protein. The repertoire holds approximately 120,000 distinct CDR3 sequences, with 7.4% as singletons. The study, taken as a whole, reports: Booster sampling recovered most clones from primary vaccination (less than 97% CD4, 80% to 90% CD8). Abundant clonotypes from the bulk population could get into FACS-sorted repertoires as contaminants.

The sample consisted of CD4+ T cells sorted from PBMCs, taken more than 8 days after the first yellow fever vaccination. The TCR comes from a man younger than 35 who received the YFV17D yellow fever vaccine.

The CDR3 nucleotides read TGTGCCAGCAGACCGCCGACTAGCGGGGGGGCCGCAGATACGCAGTATTTT. Protein: CASRPPTSGGAADTQYF. This chain joins TRBV5-4 and TRBJ2-3; 14 bases line up with TRBD2. The junction had 9 bases not matched to a gene; V was cut back by 5 bases and J by 4 bases. CDR3 length equals 17 residues. Germline-derived CDR1 and CDR2 are SGHNT and YYREEE (reference sequence).